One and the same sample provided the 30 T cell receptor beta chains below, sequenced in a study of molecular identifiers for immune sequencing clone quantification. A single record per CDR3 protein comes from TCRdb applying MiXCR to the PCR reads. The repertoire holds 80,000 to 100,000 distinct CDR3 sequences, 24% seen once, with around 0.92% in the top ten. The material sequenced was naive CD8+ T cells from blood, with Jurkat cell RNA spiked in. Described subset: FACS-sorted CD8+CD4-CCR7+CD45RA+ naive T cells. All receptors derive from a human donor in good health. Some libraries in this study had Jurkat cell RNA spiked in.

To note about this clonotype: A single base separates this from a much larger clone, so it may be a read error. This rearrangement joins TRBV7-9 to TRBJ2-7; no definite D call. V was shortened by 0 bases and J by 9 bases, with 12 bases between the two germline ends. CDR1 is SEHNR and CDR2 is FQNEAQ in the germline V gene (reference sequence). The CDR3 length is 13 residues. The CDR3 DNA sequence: TGTGCCAGCAGCTTAGCTGTGGCCCCCGCGCAGTACTTC. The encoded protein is CASSLAVAPAQYF. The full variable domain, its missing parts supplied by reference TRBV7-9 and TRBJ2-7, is DTGVSQNPRHKITKRGQNVTFRCDPISEHNRLYWYRQTLGQGPEFLTYFQNEAQLEKSRLLSDRFSAERPKGSFSTLEIQRTEQGDSAMYLCASSLAVAPAQYFGPGTRLTVT.

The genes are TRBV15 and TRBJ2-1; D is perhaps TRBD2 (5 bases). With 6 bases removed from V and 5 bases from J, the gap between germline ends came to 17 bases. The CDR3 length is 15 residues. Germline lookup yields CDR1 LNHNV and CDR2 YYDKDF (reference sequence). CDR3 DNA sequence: TGTGCCACCAGGCCGATAGCGCCAGTGAACAATGAGCAGTTCTTC. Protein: CATRPIAPVNNEQFF.

The DNA of the CDR3 is TGTGCCAGCAGCGCATACATTAACACTGAAGCTTTCTTT. Translated, it gives CASSAYINTEAFF. The chain carries TRBV9 and TRBJ1-1; no reliable D call. The germline V and J ends were trimmed by 3 bases and 2 bases, with 8 bases remaining between them. Germline loops: CDR1 SGDLS, CDR2 YYNGEE. This CDR3 spans 13 amino acids.

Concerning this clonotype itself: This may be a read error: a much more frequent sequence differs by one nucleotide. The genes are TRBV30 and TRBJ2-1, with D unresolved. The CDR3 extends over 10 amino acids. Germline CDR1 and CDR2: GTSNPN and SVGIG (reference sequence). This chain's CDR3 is CALEGNEQLF. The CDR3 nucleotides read TGTGCCTTAGAAGGGAATGAGCAGCTCTTC.

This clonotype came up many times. In DNA, the CDR3 is TGCGCCAGCAGCTCCGGGGGTAGCTACGAGCAGTACTTC. The encoded protein is CASSSGGSYEQYF. The gene calls are TRBV5-1 and TRBJ2-7; TRBD2 is a possible D gene (6 bases). The length of the CDR3 is 13 residues. Per the germline V gene, CDR1 is SGHRS and CDR2 is YFSETQ. The V end lost 3 bases, the J end lost 3 bases, and 10 bases lay between the germline ends.

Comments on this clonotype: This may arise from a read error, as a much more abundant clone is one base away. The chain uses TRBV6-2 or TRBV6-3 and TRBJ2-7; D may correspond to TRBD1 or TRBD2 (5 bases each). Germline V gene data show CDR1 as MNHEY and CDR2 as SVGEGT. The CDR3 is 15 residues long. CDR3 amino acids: CANSYYGGPTYEQYF. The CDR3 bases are TGTGCCAACAGTTATTATGGGGGACCTACCTACGAGCAGTACTTC.

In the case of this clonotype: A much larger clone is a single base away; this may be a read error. This CDR3 reads CAIAADSPLHF. For the CDR3, the DNA is TGTGCCATCGCGGCCGATTCACCCCTCCACTTT. The J gene is TRBJ1-6, the V gene TRBV6-1, with unresolved D. The CDR3 extends over 11 amino acids. CDR1 and CDR2 (germline): MNHNS, SASEGT. Trimming shortened V by 10 bases and J by 8 bases, and 9 bases separated the two germline ends.

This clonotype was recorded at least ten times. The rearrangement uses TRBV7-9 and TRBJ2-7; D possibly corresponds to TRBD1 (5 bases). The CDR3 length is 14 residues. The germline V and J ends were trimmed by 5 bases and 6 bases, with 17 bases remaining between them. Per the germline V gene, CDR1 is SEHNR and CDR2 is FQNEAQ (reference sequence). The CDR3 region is CASSPIPGFVEQYF. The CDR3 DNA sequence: TGTGCCAGCAGCCCTATACCAGGGTTCGTCGAGCAGTACTTC.

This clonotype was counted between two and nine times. This CDR3 is CASSLAGEYNEQFF. As DNA, the CDR3 is TGTGCCAGCAGTCTAGCGGGGGAGTACAATGAGCAGTTCTTC. V and J are TRBV25-1 and TRBJ2-1; 10 bases are shared with TRBD2. The CDR3 is made up of 14 amino acids. The V gene end was trimmed by 5 bases and the J gene end by 4 bases; junction bases not matched to a gene: 2. The germline CDR1 and CDR2 sequences are MGHDK and SYGVNS.

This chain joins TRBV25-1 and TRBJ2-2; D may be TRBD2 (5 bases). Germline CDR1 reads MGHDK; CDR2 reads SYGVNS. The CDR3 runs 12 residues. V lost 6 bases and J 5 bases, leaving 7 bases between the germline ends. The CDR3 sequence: CASRGGTGELFF. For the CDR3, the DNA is TGTGCCAGCAGAGGAGGAACCGGGGAGCTGTTTTTT.

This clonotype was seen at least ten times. The CDR3 DNA sequence: TGTGCCAGCAGCTTAACAGGAGCCACAGATACGCAGTATTTT. It encodes CASSLTGATDTQYF. The gene calls are TRBV28 and TRBJ2-3, with D possibly TRBD1 on 5 matching bases. CDR1 and CDR2 (germline): MDHEN, SYDVKM. With 6 bases removed from V and 2 bases from J, the gap between germline ends came to 12 bases. The CDR3 runs 14 residues.

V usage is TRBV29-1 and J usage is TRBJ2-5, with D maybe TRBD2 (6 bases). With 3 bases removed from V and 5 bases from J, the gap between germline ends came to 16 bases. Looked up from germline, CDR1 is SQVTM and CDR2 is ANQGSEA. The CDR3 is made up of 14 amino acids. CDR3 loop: CSVESRRVGETQYF. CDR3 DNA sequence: TGCAGCGTTGAGAGCAGGAGGGTCGGGGAGACCCAGTACTTC. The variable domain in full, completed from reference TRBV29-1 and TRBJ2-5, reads SAVISQKPSRDICQRGTSLTIQCQVDSQVTMMFWYRQQPGQSLTLIATANQGSEATYESGFVIDKFPISRPNLTFSTLTVSNMSPEDSSIYLCSVESRRVGETQYFGPGTRLLVL.

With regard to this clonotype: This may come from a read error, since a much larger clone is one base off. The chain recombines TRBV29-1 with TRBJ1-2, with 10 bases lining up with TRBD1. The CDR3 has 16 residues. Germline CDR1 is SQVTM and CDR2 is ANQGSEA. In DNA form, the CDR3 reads TGCAGCGTTGATCCGGGACAGGGGAGAGCCATAGGGGGCTGCACCTTC. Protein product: CSVDPGQGRAIGGCTF.

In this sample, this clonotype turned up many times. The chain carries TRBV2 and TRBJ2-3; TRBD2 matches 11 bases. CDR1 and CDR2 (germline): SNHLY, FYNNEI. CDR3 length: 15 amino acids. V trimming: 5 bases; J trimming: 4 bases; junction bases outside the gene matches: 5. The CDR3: CASSSGLAGPDTQYF. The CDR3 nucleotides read TGTGCCAGCAGTTCTGGACTAGCGGGCCCAGATACGCAGTATTTT. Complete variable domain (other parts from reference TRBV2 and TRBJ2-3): EPEVTQTPSHQVTQMGQEVILRCVPISNHLYFYWYRQILGQKVEFLVSFYNNEISEKSEIFDDQFSVERPDGSNFTLKIRSTKLEDSAMYFCASSSGLAGPDTQYFGPGTRLTVL.

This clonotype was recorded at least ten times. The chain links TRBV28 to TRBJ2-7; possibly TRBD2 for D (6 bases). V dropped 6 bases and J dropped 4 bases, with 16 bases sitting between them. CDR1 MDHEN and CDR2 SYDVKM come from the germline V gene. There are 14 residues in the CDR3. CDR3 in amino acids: CASRTTGAGYEQYF. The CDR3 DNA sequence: TGTGCCAGCAGAACCACGGGCGCGGGGTACGAGCAGTACTTC.

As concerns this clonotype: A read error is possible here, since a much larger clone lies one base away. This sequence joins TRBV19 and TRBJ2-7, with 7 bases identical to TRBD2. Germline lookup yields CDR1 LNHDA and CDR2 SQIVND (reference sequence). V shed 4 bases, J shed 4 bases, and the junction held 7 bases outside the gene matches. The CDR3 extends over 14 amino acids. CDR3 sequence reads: CASSTGGSPYEQYF. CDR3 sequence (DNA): TGTGCCAGTAGTACTGGCGGGAGCCCGTACGAGCAGTACTTC. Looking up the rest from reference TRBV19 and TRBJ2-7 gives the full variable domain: DGGITQSPKYLFRKEGQNVTLSCEQNLNHDAMYWYRQDPGQGLRLIYYSQIVNDFQKGDIAEGYSVSREKKESFPLTVTSAQKNPTAFYLCASSTGGSPYEQYFGPGTRLTVT.

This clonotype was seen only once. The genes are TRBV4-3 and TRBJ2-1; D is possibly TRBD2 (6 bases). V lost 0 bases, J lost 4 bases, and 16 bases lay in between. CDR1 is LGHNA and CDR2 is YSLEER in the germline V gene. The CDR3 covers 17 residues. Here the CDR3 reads CASSQDWVAEIYNEQFF. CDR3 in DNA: TGCGCCAGCAGCCAAGATTGGGTAGCGGAGATTTACAATGAGCAGTTCTTC.

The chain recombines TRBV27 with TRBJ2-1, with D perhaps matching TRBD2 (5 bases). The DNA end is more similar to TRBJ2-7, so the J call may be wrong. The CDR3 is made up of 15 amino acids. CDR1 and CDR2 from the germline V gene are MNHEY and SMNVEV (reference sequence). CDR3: CASSLTSSAYNEQYF. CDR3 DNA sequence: TGTGCCAGCAGTTTGACAAGTAGCGCCTACAATGAGCAGTACTTC.

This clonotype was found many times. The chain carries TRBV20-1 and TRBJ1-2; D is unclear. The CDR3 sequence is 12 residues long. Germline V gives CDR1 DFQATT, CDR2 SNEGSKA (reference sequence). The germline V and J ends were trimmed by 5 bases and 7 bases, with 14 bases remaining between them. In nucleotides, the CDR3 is TGCAGTGCTCCCGACACCGTGGGTGGCTACACCTTC. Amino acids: CSAPDTVGGYTF.

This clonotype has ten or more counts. This chain's CDR3 is CASSFGTGSQETQYF. The CDR3 DNA reads TGTGCCAGCAGCTTCGGGACAGGAAGCCAAGAGACCCAGTACTTC. The rearrangement links TRBV5-4 to TRBJ2-5; TRBD1 matches at 8 bases. After removal of 2 bases from V and 1 base from J, the junction contained 4 bases not matched to a gene. CDR3 length equals 15 residues. Germline lookup yields CDR1 SGHNT and CDR2 YYREEE (reference sequence).

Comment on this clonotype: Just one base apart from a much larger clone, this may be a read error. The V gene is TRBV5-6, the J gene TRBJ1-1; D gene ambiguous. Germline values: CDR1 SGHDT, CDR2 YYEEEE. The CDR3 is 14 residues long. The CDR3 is CAGSERSMNTEAFF. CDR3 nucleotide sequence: TGTGCCGGCAGCGAAAGGTCCATGAACACTGAAGCTTTCTTT. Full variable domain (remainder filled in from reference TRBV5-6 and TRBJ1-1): DAGVTQSPTHLIKTRGQQVTLRCSPKSGHDTVSWYQQALGQGPQFIFQYYEEEERQRGNFPDRFSGHQFPNYSSELNVNALLLGDSALYLCAGSERSMNTEAFFGQGTRLTVV.

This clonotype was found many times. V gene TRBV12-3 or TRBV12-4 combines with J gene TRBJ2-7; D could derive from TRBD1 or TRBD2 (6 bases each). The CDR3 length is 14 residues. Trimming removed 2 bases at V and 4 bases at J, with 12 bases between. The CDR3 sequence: CASSLNGGGYEQYF. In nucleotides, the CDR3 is TGTGCCAGCAGTTTAAACGGGGGCGGGTACGAGCAGTACTTC.

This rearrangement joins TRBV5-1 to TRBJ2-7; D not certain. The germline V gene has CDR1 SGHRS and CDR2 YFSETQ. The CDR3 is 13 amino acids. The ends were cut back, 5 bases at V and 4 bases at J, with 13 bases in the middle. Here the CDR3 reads CASRPPDNYEQYF. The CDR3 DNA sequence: TGCGCCAGCAGGCCGCCCGATAATTACGAGCAGTACTTC.

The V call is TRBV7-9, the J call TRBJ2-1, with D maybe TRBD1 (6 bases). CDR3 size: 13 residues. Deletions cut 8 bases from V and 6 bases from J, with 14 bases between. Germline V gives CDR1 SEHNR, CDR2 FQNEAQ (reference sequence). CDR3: CASVSQGFNEQFF. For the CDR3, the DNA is TGTGCCAGCGTATCACAGGGATTCAATGAGCAGTTCTTC.

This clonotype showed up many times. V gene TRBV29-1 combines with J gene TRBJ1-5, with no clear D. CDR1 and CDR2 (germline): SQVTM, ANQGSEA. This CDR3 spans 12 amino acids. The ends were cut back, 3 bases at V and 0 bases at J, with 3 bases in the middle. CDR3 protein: CSVEGSNQPQHF. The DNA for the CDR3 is TGCAGCGTTGAGGGTAGCAATCAGCCCCAGCATTTT. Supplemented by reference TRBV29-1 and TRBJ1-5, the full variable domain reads SAVISQKPSRDICQRGTSLTIQCQVDSQVTMMFWYRQQPGQSLTLIATANQGSEATYESGFVIDKFPISRPNLTFSTLTVSNMSPEDSSIYLCSVEGSNQPQHFGDGTRLSIL.

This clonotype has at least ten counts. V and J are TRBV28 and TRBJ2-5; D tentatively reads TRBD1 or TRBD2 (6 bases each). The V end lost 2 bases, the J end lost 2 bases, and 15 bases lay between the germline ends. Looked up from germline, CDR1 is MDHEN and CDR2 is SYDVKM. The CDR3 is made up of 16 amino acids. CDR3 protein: CASSLRGESVQETQYF. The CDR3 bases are TGTGCCAGCAGTTTAAGGGGGGAGTCGGTTCAAGAGACCCAGTACTTC.

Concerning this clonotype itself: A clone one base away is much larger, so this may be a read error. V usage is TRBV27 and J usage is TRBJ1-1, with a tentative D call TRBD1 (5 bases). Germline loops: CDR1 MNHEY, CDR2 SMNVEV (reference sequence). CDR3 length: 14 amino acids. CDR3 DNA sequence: TGTGCCAGCGGTTTAGGAGAAAGGGGCACTGAAGCTTTCTTT. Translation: CASGLGERGTEAFF.

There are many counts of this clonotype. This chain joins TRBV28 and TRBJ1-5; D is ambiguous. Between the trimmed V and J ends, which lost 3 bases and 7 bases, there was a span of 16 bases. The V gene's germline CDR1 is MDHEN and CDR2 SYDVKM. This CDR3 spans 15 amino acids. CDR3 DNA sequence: TGTGCCAGCAGTTTTCGGGGAGCCCTGGGCCAGCCCCAGCATTTT. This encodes CASSFRGALGQPQHF. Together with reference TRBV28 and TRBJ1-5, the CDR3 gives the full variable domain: DVKVTQSSRYLVKRTGEKVFLECVQDMDHENMFWYRQDPGLGLRLIYFSYDVKMKEKGDIPEGYSVSREKKERFSLILESASTNQTSMYLCASSFRGALGQPQHFGDGTRLSIL.

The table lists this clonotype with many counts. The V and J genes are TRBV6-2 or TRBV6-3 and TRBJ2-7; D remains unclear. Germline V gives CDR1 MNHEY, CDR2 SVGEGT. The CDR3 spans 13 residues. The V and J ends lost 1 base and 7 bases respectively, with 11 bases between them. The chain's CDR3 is CASSYLAQVEQYF. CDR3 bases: TGTGCCAGCAGTTACTTGGCCCAGGTAGAGCAGTACTTC.

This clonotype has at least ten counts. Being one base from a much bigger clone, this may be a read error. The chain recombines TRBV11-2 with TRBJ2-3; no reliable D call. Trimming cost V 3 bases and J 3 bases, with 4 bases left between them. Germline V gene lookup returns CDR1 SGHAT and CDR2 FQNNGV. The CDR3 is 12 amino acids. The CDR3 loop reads CASSFSTDTQYF. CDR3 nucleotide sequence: TGTGCCAGCAGCTTTTCTACAGATACGCAGTATTTT.